The TCR beta chain under discussion was sequenced for a study of blood T cell repertoires in COVID-19. Whole-study context: COVID-19 samples from acute and convalescent phases originated in the United States, Italy and Spain. The analysed material was cDNA or gDNA that came from T cells, B-cell-depleted T cells, or PBMCs.

In the original analysis: Estimates of nucleated cell counts were drawn from the amplification of reference gene primers. Produced via immunoSEQ multiplex PCR; TCRdb's table is partial and in-frame only. V and J calls and clone size are given by that table; D and trimming were obtained from the DNA. The table lists about 140,000 clones, roughly 80% of them singletons. From germline, CDR1 is SGHRS and CDR2 YFSETQ. The V gene end was trimmed by 4 bases and the J gene end by 1 base; junction bases not matched to a gene: 8. The CDR3 totals 15 residues. This clone appeared a single time. This clonotype originated in a man aged 50 or older with acute or convalescent COVID-19. The sample was peripheral blood. The V call is TRBV5-1, the J call TRBJ2-7; 7 bases align to TRBD2. The CDR3, as DNA: TGCGCCAGCAGCCCGGGAGGCGGGGAATCCTACGAGCAGTACGTC. Protein product: CASSPGGGESYEQYV.